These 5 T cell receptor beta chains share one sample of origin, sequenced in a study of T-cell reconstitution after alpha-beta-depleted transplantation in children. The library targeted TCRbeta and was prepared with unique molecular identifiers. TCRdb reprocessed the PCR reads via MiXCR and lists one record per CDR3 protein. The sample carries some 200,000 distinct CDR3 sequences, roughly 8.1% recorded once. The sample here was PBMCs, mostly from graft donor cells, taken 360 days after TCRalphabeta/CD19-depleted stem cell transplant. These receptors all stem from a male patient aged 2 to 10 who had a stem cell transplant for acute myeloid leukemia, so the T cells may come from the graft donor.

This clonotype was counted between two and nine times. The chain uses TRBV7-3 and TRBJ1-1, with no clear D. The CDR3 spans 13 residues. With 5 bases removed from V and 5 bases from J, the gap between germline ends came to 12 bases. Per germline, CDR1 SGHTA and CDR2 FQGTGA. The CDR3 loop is CASSLLPRTEAFF. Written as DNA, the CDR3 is TGTGCCAGCAGCCTACTTCCGAGGACTGAAGCTTTCTTT. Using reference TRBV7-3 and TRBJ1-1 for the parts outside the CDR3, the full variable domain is GAGVSQTPSNKVTEKGKYVELRCDPISGHTALYWYRQSLGQGPEFLIYFQGTGAADDSGLPNDRFFAVRPEGSVSTLKIQRTERGDSAVYLCASSLLPRTEAFFGQGTRLTVV.

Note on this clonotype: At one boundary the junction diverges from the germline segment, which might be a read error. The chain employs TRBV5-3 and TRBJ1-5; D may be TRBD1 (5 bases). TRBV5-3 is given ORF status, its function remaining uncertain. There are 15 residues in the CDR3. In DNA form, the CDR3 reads TGTGCTAGAAGCCAGGGCGGAGATAGCAATCAGCCCCAGCATTTT. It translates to CARSQGGDSNQPQHF.

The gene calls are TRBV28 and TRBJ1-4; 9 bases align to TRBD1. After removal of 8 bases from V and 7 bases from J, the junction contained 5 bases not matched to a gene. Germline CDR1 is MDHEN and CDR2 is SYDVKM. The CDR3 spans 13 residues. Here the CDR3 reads CASLQGAGEKLFF. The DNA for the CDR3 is TGTGCCAGCCTACAGGGGGCGGGTGAAAAACTGTTTTTT.

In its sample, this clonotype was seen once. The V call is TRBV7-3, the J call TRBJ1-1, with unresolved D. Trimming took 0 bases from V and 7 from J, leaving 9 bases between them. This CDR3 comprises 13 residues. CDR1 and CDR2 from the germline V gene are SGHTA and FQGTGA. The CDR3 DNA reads TGTGCCAGCAGCTTAACGTCGGCGGGTGAAGCTTTCTTT. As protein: CASSLTSAGEAFF.

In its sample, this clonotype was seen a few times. The CDR3: CSAIGGQETQYF. The CDR3 region has the DNA TGCAGTGCTATCGGTGGCCAAGAGACCCAGTACTTC. The chain links TRBV20-1 to TRBJ2-5; no clear D. The V gene's germline CDR1 is DFQATT and CDR2 SNEGSKA (reference sequence). V lost 4 bases and J lost 1, with 7 bases in between. CDR3 size: 12 residues.